These 8 T cell receptor beta chains came from one sample sequenced in a study of cytomegalovirus exposure and HLA in healthy donors. The method was immunoSEQ multiplex PCR; TCRdb's version includes in-frame clones alone and lacks a portion of them. The sample records about 130,000 clones, roughly 90% being singletons. What was sequenced was PBMCs. The source of these receptors is a man aged 25-45 years in good health and CMV-seronegative.

The chain recombines TRBV5-1 with TRBJ2-5, with 9 bases lining up with TRBD2. Trimming removed 4 bases from V and 2 bases from J; junction bases left unmatched: 6. This CDR3 has 15 amino acids. Germline V gene sequence: CDR1 SGHRS, CDR2 YFSETQ. The CDR3, as DNA: TGCGCCAGCAGCGGCGGGACTAGCCCTCAAGAGACCCAGTACTTC. This gives the protein CASSGGTSPQETQYF.

The J gene is TRBJ1-1, the V gene TRBV18, with 10 bases fitting TRBD1. From germline, CDR1 is KGHSH and CDR2 LQKENI. The CDR3 loop spans 14 amino acids. V lost 2 bases, J lost 6 bases, and 3 bases stayed unmatched. For the CDR3, the DNA is TGTGCCAGCTCACCATTCGACAGGGGGCCTGAAGCTTTCTTT. As protein: CASSPFDRGPEAFF.

This CDR3 is CASRSQGATNEKLFF. CDR3 sequence (DNA): TGCGCCAGCAGATCGCAGGGGGCAACTAATGAAAAACTGTTTTTT. This chain connects TRBV5-1 to TRBJ1-4; 7 bases line up with TRBD1. Germline trimming cut 5 bases from V and 0 bases from J; bases unmatched to any gene: 4. CDR1 SGHRS and CDR2 YFSETQ come from the germline V gene. The CDR3 is 15 residues long. Full variable domain (rest looked up from reference TRBV5-1 and TRBJ1-4): KAGVTQTPRYLIKTRGQQVTLSCSPISGHRSVSWYQQTPGQGLQFLFEYFSETQRNKGNFPGRFSGRQFSNSRSEMNVSTLELGDSALYLCASRSQGATNEKLFFGSGTQLSVL.

This clone came up once. This chain uses TRBV9 with TRBJ1-1; D is unresolved. CDR1 and CDR2 (germline): SGDLS, YYNGEE. Between the trimmed V and J ends, which lost 4 bases and 4 bases, there was a span of 17 bases. The CDR3 runs 15 residues. The CDR3 is CASSPPVGGATEAFF. In DNA form, the CDR3 reads TGTGCCAGCAGCCCCCCGGTGGGAGGCGCCACTGAAGCTTTCTTT.

The rearrangement links TRBV5-6 to TRBJ2-5, with 7 bases lining up with TRBD1. CDR3 length equals 13 residues. Germline assignment: CDR1 SGHDT and CDR2 YYEEEE. With 1 base clipped from V and 5 bases from J, the junction kept 2 bases outside the gene matches. The CDR3 DNA follows: TGTGCCAGCAGCTTGATGACAGGGGAGACCCAGTACTTC. It codes for CASSLMTGETQYF.

The gene calls are TRBV28 and TRBJ1-5; a possible D gene is TRBD1 (5 bases). From germline, CDR1 is MDHEN and CDR2 SYDVKM. The CDR3 contains 15 residues. Between the trimmed V and J ends, which lost 7 bases and 6 bases, there was a span of 19 bases. CDR3 region: CASNPPGGGRQPQHF. CDR3 nucleotides: TGTGCCAGCAATCCACCGGGGGGAGGACGTCAGCCCCAGCATTTT.

This CDR3 reads CASSQDGDSYNEQFF. The CDR3 DNA is TGCGCCAGCAGCCAAGACGGGGACTCCTACAATGAGCAGTTCTTC. The chain combines TRBV4-3 with TRBJ2-1, with D perhaps matching TRBD2 (5 bases). V gave up 0 bases and J gave up 0 bases, with 6 bases separating them. The CDR3 length is 15 residues. The germline CDR1 and CDR2 sequences are LGHNA and YSLEER.

The chain recombines TRBV28 with TRBJ2-7; 7 bases match TRBD1. V shed 11 bases and J 5 bases; nucleotides not matched to a gene: 12. The CDR3 has 13 amino acids. Germline V CDR1 and CDR2: MDHEN, SYDVKM. Written as DNA, the CDR3 is TGTGCCGTAGGGGGCCAGGGGTCCCACGAGCAGTACTTC. Amino acids: CAVGGQGSHEQYF.